This TCR beta chain was recovered during a study of T cell changes during pregnancy in multiple sclerosis. CDR1 is SGHVS, CDR2 FNYEAQ, per germline. With V trimmed by 5 bases and J by 0 bases, 6 bases remained unmatched. The CDR3 spans 15 residues. Repertoires were generated with immunoSEQ multiplex PCR, while TCRdb's copy carries only in-frame clones and drops some. The sample lists 40,000 to 50,000 clones, roughly 93% occurring once. The sample in question was CD8+ T cells from peripheral blood mononuclear cells, obtained after pregnancy. This receptor was identified in a female donor with multiple sclerosis, enrolled in a pregnancy study. The chain recombines TRBV7-6 with TRBJ2-7; 8 bases map to TRBD1. CDR3 coding DNA: TGTGCCAGCAGCGCCGGACAGGGATTCTCCTACGAGCAGTACTTC. Its translation: CASSAGQGFSYEQYF.